This is a list of T cell receptor beta chains from one sample in a study of cytomegalovirus exposure and HLA in healthy donors. Some clones are missing from TCRdb's copy, which holds only in-frame ones; the method was immunoSEQ multiplex PCR. Of 100,000 to 150,000 clones listed, over 70% are singletons. Material for sequencing was PBMCs. These receptor sequences come from a woman in her 40s in good health and CMV-seronegative. Each CDR3 is given with its conserved first and last residue. The order of the fields is J gene, V gene, CDR3 protein.

j_call: TRBJ2-1
v_call: TRBV4-3
cdr3_aa: CASSQLTGNSYNEQFF

j_call: TRBJ2-1
v_call: TRBV6-5
cdr3_aa: CASSSGLADEQFF

j_call: TRBJ1-4
v_call: TRBV19
cdr3_aa: CASSIQGDRTEKLFF

j_call: TRBJ1-1
v_call: TRBV18
cdr3_aa: CASSLDSLNTEAFF

j_call: TRBJ1-3
v_call: TRBV5-4
cdr3_aa: CASSFRQGASGGNTIYF

j_call: TRBJ1-2
v_call: TRBV5-1
cdr3_aa: CASSDTLYGYTF

j_call: TRBJ1-5
v_call: TRBV18
cdr3_aa: CASSPPGQGTSNQPQHF

j_call: TRBJ1-2
v_call: TRBV7-6
cdr3_aa: CASSLRQGDRRGYTF

j_call: TRBJ1-6
v_call: TRBV7-9
cdr3_aa: CASSARDRGPDNSPLHF

j_call: TRBJ2-7
v_call: TRBV7-2
cdr3_aa: CASSFRLSEQYF

j_call: TRBJ1-6
v_call: TRBV30
cdr3_aa: CAWSRGGSYNSPLHF

j_call: TRBJ1-2
v_call: TRBV27
cdr3_aa: CASSFGPPYGYTF

j_call: TRBJ1-1
v_call: TRBV7-7
cdr3_aa: CASSSGQNTEAFF

j_call: TRBJ2-6
v_call: TRBV18
cdr3_aa: CASSDLMGGLTGANVLTF

j_call: TRBJ1-5
v_call: TRBV6-1
cdr3_aa: CASSDLGDRNQPQHF

j_call: TRBJ1-5
v_call: TRBV27
cdr3_aa: CASRQIYSNQPQHF

j_call: TRBJ1-4
v_call: TRBV11-2
cdr3_aa: CASSLVGGAPLGEKLFF

j_call: TRBJ2-1
v_call: TRBV7-2
cdr3_aa: CASSFVPGQGLYNEQFF

j_call: TRBJ1-1
v_call: TRBV30
cdr3_aa: CASARDTPMGAFF

j_call: TRBJ1-3
v_call: TRBV6-1
cdr3_aa: CASSERTGSSGSTIYF

j_call: TRBJ2-7
v_call: TRBV30
cdr3_aa: CAWSPGLVEQYF

j_call: TRBJ2-5
v_call: TRBV7-9
cdr3_aa: CAIRSQGQETQYF

j_call: TRBJ1-3
v_call: TRBV4-1
cdr3_aa: CASSQPRTGGSGNTIYF

j_call: TRBJ1-1
v_call: TRBV5-6
cdr3_aa: CASSLRTGGSVTEAFF

j_call: TRBJ1-5
v_call: TRBV5-6
cdr3_aa: CASTTLSGSTRQPQHF

j_call: TRBJ2-3
v_call: TRBV30
cdr3_aa: CAWSQGVSTDTQYF

j_call: TRBJ2-3
v_call: TRBV7-2
cdr3_aa: CASSLRTSGSPSTDTQYF

j_call: TRBJ1-4
v_call: TRBV5-1
cdr3_aa: CASSSLGATNEKLFF

j_call: TRBJ1-1
v_call: TRBV5-1
cdr3_aa: CASSKGQGATEAFF

j_call: TRBJ2-4
v_call: TRBV13
cdr3_aa: CASSLGGVQGGIKNIQYF

j_call: TRBJ2-7
v_call: TRBV6-5
cdr3_aa: CASSYSSRAPGEQYF

j_call: TRBJ1-1
v_call: TRBV10-3
cdr3_aa: CAISSLGTGAEAFF

j_call: TRBJ1-2
v_call: TRBV5-8
cdr3_aa: CASSLGTTWTYGYTF

j_call: TRBJ2-2
v_call: TRBV2
cdr3_aa: CASRQLDPSNTGELFF

j_call: TRBJ1-2
v_call: TRBV27
cdr3_aa: CASSPQQGSYTF